These 21 T cell receptor beta chains came from one sample sequenced in a study of CD8+ T cells in alopecia areata. Treatment given: oral pan-JAK inhibitor, 5-10 mg twice daily. RNA extraction was followed by reverse transcription into cDNA, which acted as the sequencing template. The table came from immunoSEQ multiplex PCR; TCRdb's copy has only in-frame clones and leaves some out. The sample lists 150,000 to 200,000 clones; 60% were seen once. The sample here was CD4+ T cells sorted from blood, taken at week 24, from a patient treated with tofacitinib. The receptors shown here come from a human donor with alopecia areata.

This clone has only one observation. The genes are TRBV7-2 and TRBJ2-7, with D hard to call. Looked up from germline, CDR1 is SGHTA and CDR2 is FQGNSA. Between the trimmed V and J ends, which lost 0 bases and 0 bases, there was a span of 6 bases. This CDR3 has 14 residues. CDR3 in DNA: TGTGCCAGCAGCTTAGCGGGGTCCTCCTACGAGCAGTACTTC. Translated, it gives CASSLAGSSYEQYF.

The chain uses TRBV29-1 and TRBJ1-1; TRBD1 aligns across 8 bases. This CDR3 is built from 16 residues. J gave up 0 bases and V 6 bases, and 12 bases lay outside the gene matches. Germline V gives CDR1 SQVTM, CDR2 ANQGSEA. The CDR3 protein is CSVSYRGGFMNTEAFF. The CDR3 DNA sequence: TGCAGCGTCTCATACAGGGGGGGTTTTATGAACACTGAAGCTTTCTTT.

This rearrangement joins TRBV30 to TRBJ1-2; no firm D call. Trimming removed 3 bases from V and 6 bases from J, with 14 bases in between. The germline V gene has CDR1 GTSNPN and CDR2 SVGIG (reference sequence). The CDR3 is made up of 13 amino acids. The DNA of the CDR3 is TGTGCCTGGAGACCCAACGGGATCCATGGCTACACCTTC. This codes for CAWRPNGIHGYTF.

CDR3 coding DNA: TGTGCCTGGAGTGTACCGGGCGGGGGTGATAAGCAGTACTTC. Translating gives CAWSVPGGGDKQYF. The genes are TRBV30 and TRBJ2-7, with 7 bases lining up with TRBD2. V trimming: 0 bases; J trimming: 8 bases; junction bases outside the gene matches: 10. The CDR3 extends over 14 amino acids. Germline V gene data show CDR1 as GTSNPN and CDR2 as SVGIG (reference sequence).

The chain links TRBV4-1 to TRBJ1-5; TRBD1 aligns across 9 bases. This CDR3 has 15 residues. The ends lost 2 bases at V and 4 bases at J; junction bases unmatched: 3. The germline gives CDR1 MGHRA, CDR2 YSYEKL. DNA of the CDR3: TGCGCCAGCAGCCAACTTGGGACAGGGAATCAGCCCCAGCATTTT. It codes for CASSQLGTGNQPQHF.

The chain carries TRBV5-1 and TRBJ2-1, with 8 bases matching TRBD1. V was clipped by 3 bases and J by 6 bases; unmatched bases: 2. This CDR3 is 13 amino acids long. CDR1 and CDR2 (germline): SGHRS, YFSETQ. The CDR3 DNA reads as TGCGCCAGCAGCTATGGACAGGGCAATGAGCAGTTCTTC. It encodes CASSYGQGNEQFF.

A few counts support this clone. The chain employs TRBV29-1 and TRBJ2-1, with D perhaps matching TRBD1 (6 bases). V gave up 6 bases and J gave up 8 bases, with 17 bases separating them. This CDR3 comprises 13 residues. Germline V lookup: CDR1 SQVTM, CDR2 ANQGSEA. The CDR3: CSVRGVLIDEQFF. The CDR3 region has the DNA TGCAGCGTCAGGGGTGTCCTCATCGATGAGCAGTTCTTC.

V and J are TRBV15 and TRBJ1-1, with 7 bases lining up with TRBD1. Germline V lookup: CDR1 LNHNV, CDR2 YYDKDF (reference sequence). CDR3 size: 17 residues. The junction had 10 bases not matched to a gene; V was cut back by 0 bases and J by 3 bases. For the CDR3, the DNA is TGTGCCACCAGCAGAGATCTTGGGACAGCGGATGACACTGAAGCTTTCTTT. Translating it yields CATSRDLGTADDTEAFF.

The chain has TRBV6-1 and TRBJ1-2; perhaps TRBD1 as D (6 bases). The CDR3 is 14 amino acids. Germline V gene sequence: CDR1 MNHNS, CDR2 SASEGT. The V end lost 3 bases, the J end lost 8 bases, and 16 bases lay between the germline ends. The CDR3 here is CASSEVQGVGGYTF. CDR3 nucleotide sequence: TGTGCCAGCAGTGAGGTACAGGGAGTAGGAGGCTACACCTTC.

The chain is built from TRBV27 and TRBJ2-5; D unclear. From germline, CDR1 is MNHEY and CDR2 SMNVEV (reference sequence). Trimming shortened V by 5 bases and J by 5 bases, and 12 bases separated the two germline ends. The CDR3 consists of 13 residues. Here the CDR3 DNA reads TGTGCCAGCAGTCACAGCCCCCGGGAGACCCAGTACTTC. Protein: CASSHSPRETQYF.

A remark on this clone: Within the sample, other DNA sequences also encode this same CDR3. The V call is TRBV15, the J call TRBJ2-3, with no clear D. Trimming took 1 base from V and 2 from J, leaving 1 base between them. The CDR3 runs 12 residues. Germline V gene sequence: CDR1 LNHNV, CDR2 YYDKDF (reference sequence). The CDR3 here is CATSRATDTQYF. As DNA, the CDR3 is TGTGCCACCAGCAGAGCCACAGATACGCAGTATTTT.

The rearrangement joins TRBV6-5 to TRBJ1-6; 8 bases map to TRBD1. There are 15 residues in the CDR3. Trimming took 0 bases from V and 10 from J; bases not matched to a gene: 5. Germline V lookup: CDR1 MNHEY, CDR2 SVGAGI. The CDR3 loop reads CASSYSNRGNSPLHF. The DNA of the CDR3 is TGTGCCAGCAGTTACTCGAACAGGGGGAACTCACCCCTCCACTTT.

The V and J genes are TRBV30 and TRBJ1-6; D unresolved. The CDR3 is 13 residues long. Trimming stripped 3 bases from V and 7 bases from J, with 10 bases between. Germline V lookup: CDR1 GTSNPN, CDR2 SVGIG (reference sequence). Here the CDR3 reads CAWRSDNNSPLHF. CDR3 nucleotides: TGTGCCTGGAGGAGTGACAACAATTCACCCCTCCACTTT.

The chain carries TRBV7-7 and TRBJ2-3; TRBD1 is a possible D gene (5 bases). The CDR3 extends over 15 amino acids. The germline V gene encodes CDR1 SSHAT and CDR2 FNYEAQ (reference sequence). V dropped 1 base and J dropped 5 bases, with 13 bases sitting between them. CDR3 sequence (DNA): TGTGCCAGCAGCTTAGATGGCAGGGTGGGAGATACGCAGTATTTT. Protein: CASSLDGRVGDTQYF.

This chain connects TRBV30 to TRBJ2-7; 9 nucleotides align to TRBD2. The length of the CDR3 is 15 residues. The V gene's germline CDR1 is GTSNPN and CDR2 SVGIG (reference sequence). Germline trimming cut 5 bases from V and 4 bases from J; bases unmatched to any gene: 12. The CDR3 loop is CAWQAGPSGTYEQYF. The DNA for the CDR3 is TGTGCCTGGCAAGCCGGTCCTAGCGGGACGTACGAGCAGTACTTC.

The chain combines TRBV7-3 with TRBJ2-3; a possible D gene is TRBD2 (5 bases). The germline V gene has CDR1 SGHTA and CDR2 FQGTGA. The V and J ends lost 4 bases and 1 base respectively, with 15 bases between them. CDR3 length: 16 residues. CDR3 coding DNA: TGTGCCAGCAGCTCCGAGGGTCGGTCGGGCACAGATACGCAGTATTTT. Translated, it gives CASSSEGRSGTDTQYF.

J is TRBJ2-5 and V is TRBV4-3; TRBD2 aligns across 11 bases. Unmatched junction bases numbered 9, after V lost 4 bases and J lost 5 bases. The CDR3 spans 16 residues. Germline V lookup: CDR1 LGHNA, CDR2 YSLEER. Here the CDR3 DNA reads TGCGCCAGCAGCCGAGACGGGACTAGCGGCGGTGAGACCCAGTACTTC. Translation: CASSRDGTSGGETQYF.

The rearrangement links TRBV19 to TRBJ2-5; D is unresolved. The CDR3 is made up of 12 amino acids. CDR1 and CDR2 (germline): LNHDA, SQIVND (reference sequence). V was clipped by 6 bases and J by 5 bases, with 10 bases between them. DNA of the CDR3: TGTGCCAGTAGCGGGCTTCTGGAGACCCAGTACTTC. It encodes CASSGLLETQYF.

Many counts were recorded for this clone. The chain uses TRBV6-6 and TRBJ1-1, with D unresolved. CDR1 and CDR2 from the germline V gene are MNHNY and SVGAGI (reference sequence). V lost 2 bases to trimming and J lost 0 bases, with 10 bases between them. CDR3 length equals 15 residues. The CDR3 DNA sequence: TGTGCCAGCAGTTACCGGCAGAGCATGAACACTGAAGCTTTCTTT. Translation: CASSYRQSMNTEAFF.

The chain is built from TRBV9 and TRBJ2-3, with D maybe TRBD2 (5 bases). Germline values: CDR1 SGDLS, CDR2 YYNGEE. The CDR3 has 13 residues. The V gene lost 4 bases and the J gene lost 2 bases, with 8 bases spanning the gap. The CDR3: CASSLGNTDTQYF. DNA for the CDR3: TGTGCCAGCAGCCTCGGGAACACAGATACGCAGTATTTT.

This clone was recorded many times. V usage is TRBV21-1 and J usage is TRBJ1-1. TRBV21-1 is assigned pseudogene status. The CDR3 extends over 11 amino acids. For the CDR3, the DNA is TGTGCCAGCAGGTCTTACACTGAAGCTTTCTTT. It encodes CASRSYTEAFF.